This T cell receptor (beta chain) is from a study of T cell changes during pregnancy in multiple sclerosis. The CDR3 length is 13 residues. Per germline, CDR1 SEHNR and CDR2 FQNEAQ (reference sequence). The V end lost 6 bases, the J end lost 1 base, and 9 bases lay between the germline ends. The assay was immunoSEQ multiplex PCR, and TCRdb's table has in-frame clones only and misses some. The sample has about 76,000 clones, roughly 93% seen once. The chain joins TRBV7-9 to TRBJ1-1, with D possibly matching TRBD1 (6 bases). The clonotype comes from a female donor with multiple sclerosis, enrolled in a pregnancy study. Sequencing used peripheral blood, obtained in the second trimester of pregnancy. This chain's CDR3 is CASRPDRNTEAFF. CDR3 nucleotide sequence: TGTGCCAGCAGGCCGGACAGGAACACTGAAGCTTTCTTT. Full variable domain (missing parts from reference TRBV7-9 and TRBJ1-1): DTGVSQNPRHKITKRGQNVTFRCDPISEHNRLYWYRQTLGQGPEFLTYFQNEAQLEKSRLLSDRFSAERPKGSFSTLEIQRTEQGDSAMYLCASRPDRNTEAFFGQGTRLTVV.